These T cell receptor beta chains were read from a single sample in a study of T cells after yellow fever vaccination. Via MiXCR, TCRdb re-called the 5' RACE reads, giving one row per CDR3 protein. The table includes 200,000 to 250,000 distinct CDR3 sequences, 3% to 4% detected once. The sample consisted of CD4+ T cells sorted from PBMCs, taken 10 days after the yellow fever booster vaccination. The source is a man in his late teens or twenties who received the YFV17D yellow fever vaccine. Both conserved end residues are part of each CDR3. Each record gives: V gene, D gene, J gene, clone size, CDR3 DNA, CDR3 protein. A D gene is named only where the DNA matches it firmly. Size values are once, few and many counts, or a class for expanded clones, and some rows have none.

TRBV25-1	TRBD2	TRBJ2-3	few	TGTGCCAGCGGCGGGAGTTTGGCGGGGGTTACAGATACGCAGTATTTT	CASGGSLAGVTDTQYF
TRBV5-6	-	TRBJ1-2	many	TGTGCCAGCAGCTTGAGGGGTCACTATGGCTACACCTTC	CASSLRGHYGYTF
TRBV24-1	-	TRBJ1-5	few	TGTGCCACCAGTGATTGGGGGGTTTTTCAGCCCCAGCATTTT	CATSDWGVFQPQHF
TRBV7-2	-	TRBJ2-1	-	TGTGCCAGCAGCTTAGGAGGGGGGGGGAACAATGAGCAGTTCTTC	CASSLGGGGNNEQFF
TRBV25-1	-	TRBJ1-5	-	TGTGCCAGCAGTGCGGGGATTTCAGTTCAGCCCCAGCATTTT	CASSAGISVQPQHF
TRBV5-1	TRBD1	TRBJ1-1	many	TGCGCCAGCAGCTTGGCGGACCCGGGACAGGGCGCTGAAGCTTTCTTT	CASSLADPGQGAEAFF
TRBV12-3/TRBV12-4	-	TRBJ2-2	many	TGTGCCAGCAGTGGACAGAACACCGGGGAGCTGTTTTTT	CASSGQNTGELFF
TRBV6-1	TRBD1	TRBJ2-3	many	TGTGCCAGCTCAAGCCCCTGGGACAGGCCTAGCACAGATACGCAGTATTTT	CASSSPWDRPSTDTQYF
TRBV10-3	-	TRBJ1-5	many	TGTGCCATCAGTGATGGGGATGGCCCTCCGGGGACCCAGCATTTT	CAISDGDGPPGTQHF
TRBV3-1	TRBD2	TRBJ2-5	-	TGTGCCAGCAGACTGGATAGCGGGGGGAGAGAGACCCAGTACTTC	CASRLDSGGRETQYF
TRBV11-2	-	TRBJ1-2	-	TGTGCCAGCAGCTCCCTGAGAGGGGCGGCGGCGAACTATGGCTACACCTTC	CASSSLRGAAANYGYTF
TRBV7-2	TRBD1	TRBJ1-6	-	TGTGCCAGCAGCTTTGACAGGGGGTATTCACCCCTCCACTTT	CASSFDRGYSPLHF
TRBV11-2	-	TRBJ2-2	-	TGTGCCAGCAGGGAGGTACCGAACACCGGGGAGCTGTTTTTT	CASREVPNTGELFF
TRBV5-5	-	TRBJ1-2	many	TGTGCCAGCAGCTTGGTGGAGGGCGGCTACACCTTC	CASSLVEGGYTF
TRBV7-2	-	TRBJ2-1	many	TGTGCCAGCAGCTTATGGACGGACTACAATGAGCAGTTCTTC	CASSLWTDYNEQFF
TRBV27	-	TRBJ2-7	many	TGTGCCAGCAGTTTTGACCGGAGCTCCTACGAGCAGTACTTC	CASSFDRSSYEQYF
TRBV5-6	-	TRBJ2-2	-	TGTGCCAGCAGCTTAGGGACACTCAACACCGGGGAGCTGTTTTTT	CASSLGTLNTGELFF
TRBV4-1	-	TRBJ2-6	few	TGCGCCAGCAGCGGAGGGGTGATACAGGGGACATCTGGGGCCAACGTCCTGACTTTC	CASSGGVIQGTSGANVLTF
TRBV7-2	TRBD1	TRBJ1-2	-	TGTGCCAGCAGCCCCGGGACAGGGACGAGCTACACCTTC	CASSPGTGTSYTF
TRBV4-3	TRBD2	TRBJ2-3	-	TGCGCCAGCAGCCAAGAGCTAGCGGGGGGCACAGATACGCAGTATTTT	CASSQELAGGTDTQYF
TRBV4-1	TRBD2	TRBJ2-2	few	TGCGCCAGCAGTCATCTCGCCCGGGGGGGCCCCACCGGGGAGCTGTTTTTT	CASSHLARGGPTGELFF
TRBV6-1	TRBD1	TRBJ2-7	many	TGTGCCAGCAGGAACAGGGGGCACTACGAGCAGTACTTC	CASRNRGHYEQYF
TRBV5-1	TRBD1	TRBJ1-1	few	TGCGCCAGCAGCTGGGACAGGCCGAACACTGAAGCTTTCTTT	CASSWDRPNTEAFF
TRBV11-2	-	TRBJ2-7	many	TGTGCCAGCAGCTTATTCGGGGTGAGCTCCTACGAGCAGTACTTC	CASSLFGVSSYEQYF
TRBV7-2	TRBD2	TRBJ2-3	few	TGTGCCAGCAGCTCCTGGGGGACTAGCGTTGCAGATACGCAGTATTTT	CASSSWGTSVADTQYF
TRBV10-3	-	TRBJ2-5	many	TGTGCCATCAAGACGGGGGTGCACCAAGAGACCCAGTACTTC	CAIKTGVHQETQYF
TRBV19	-	TRBJ1-1	many	TGTGCCAGTAGAGACGGGAACACTGAAGCTTTCTTT	CASRDGNTEAFF
TRBV6-6	-	TRBJ2-1	many	TGTGCCAGCAGGACCCGCGGTGAGCAGTTCTTC	CASRTRGEQFF
TRBV7-6	-	TRBJ2-4	many	TGTGCCAGCTGGAGGGGCCCGAGGGCCAAAAACATTCAGTACTTC	CASWRGPRAKNIQYF
TRBV6-5	TRBD1	TRBJ1-2	few	TGTGCCAGCAGTTACTCGACAAATCCGGGGACAGGGGGCGACTATGGCTACACCTTC	CASSYSTNPGTGGDYGYTF
TRBV4-2	-	TRBJ2-2	-	TGTGCCAGCAGCCAAGACAGCCGCACCGGGGAGCTGTTTTTT	CASSQDSRTGELFF
TRBV5-4	-	TRBJ2-2	few	TGTGCCAGCACCTTTTCAGGGGGGTCCGGGGAGCTGTTTTTT	CASTFSGGSGELFF
TRBV9	-	TRBJ1-2	-	TGTGCCAGCAGAGACCACAGGACGGCTTCCTATGGCTACACCTTC	CASRDHRTASYGYTF
TRBV5-5	-	TRBJ2-4	few	TGTGCCAGCAGCTTGTCAGGGGCGAAAAACATTCAGTACTTC	CASSLSGAKNIQYF
TRBV7-2	-	TRBJ1-2	many	TGTGCCAGCAGCGCCACCAGGGATTCCTCTTATGGCTACACCTTC	CASSATRDSSYGYTF
TRBV6-1	-	TRBJ1-5	few	TGTGCCAGCAGTGAATCGGGGATCAATCAGCCCCAGCATTTT	CASSESGINQPQHF
TRBV4-3	-	TRBJ2-3	few	TGCGCCAGCAGCCAACGCCCCCGGGACCGGAGCACAGATACGCAGTATTTT	CASSQRPRDRSTDTQYF
TRBV5-1	-	TRBJ1-3	-	TGCGCCAGCGCGGGAGGGACCCCCGGAAACACCATATATTTT	CASAGGTPGNTIYF
TRBV5-4	-	TRBJ2-3	-	TGTGCCAGCAGCTTGTGGGGGAATACGCAGTATTTT	CASSLWGNTQYF
TRBV6-5	TRBD1	TRBJ1-1	-	TGTGCCAGCAGCCGACAGGGAAAGAACACTGAAGCTTTCTTT	CASSRQGKNTEAFF
TRBV12-3/TRBV12-4	-	TRBJ1-1	many	TGTGCCAGCAGTTTTGACAGGAACACTGAAGCTTTCTTT	CASSFDRNTEAFF
TRBV14	TRBD1	TRBJ2-1	-	TGTGCCAGCAGCCATAGGGGACAGAACCTTTACAATGAGCAGTTCTTC	CASSHRGQNLYNEQFF
TRBV4-1	TRBD1	TRBJ1-3	-	TGCGCCAGCAGCCAAATCCGGGACAGGGGCAACACCATATATTTT	CASSQIRDRGNTIYF
TRBV5-1	TRBD1	TRBJ2-3	few	TGCGCCAGCAGCTTGGCGGGGACAGGGATTCCTAGCACAGATACGCAGTATTTT	CASSLAGTGIPSTDTQYF
TRBV7-8	TRBD1	TRBJ2-3	many	TGTGCCAGCAGGCCAGGGGGCGTGACAGATACGCAGTATTTT	CASRPGGVTDTQYF
TRBV3-1	TRBD1	TRBJ2-2	few	TGTGCCAGCAGTCCGGACAGGGATAACACCGGGGAGCTGTTTTTT	CASSPDRDNTGELFF
TRBV7-2	-	TRBJ1-4	many	TGTGCCAGCAGCTTAGTGGGGGATAATGAAAAACTGTTTTTT	CASSLVGDNEKLFF
TRBV2	TRBD1	TRBJ1-6	many	TGTGCCAGCAGTGGACAGGGGTCTTCACCCCTCCACTTT	CASSGQGSSPLHF
TRBV14	-	TRBJ1-2	few	TGTGCCAGCAGCCAAGACCCCCGGACCTATGGCTACACCTTC	CASSQDPRTYGYTF
TRBV20-1	-	TRBJ1-3	many	TGCAGTGCGCGAGGACCCGGGAGCACCATATATTTT	CSARGPGSTIYF
TRBV5-1	TRBD1	TRBJ2-3	few	TGCGCCAGCAGCTTGGGAGGGGGCGTGGGCACAGATACGCAGTATTTT	CASSLGGGVGTDTQYF
TRBV20-1	-	TRBJ1-6	-	TGCAGTGCATCCCCGGGCCCGGACAGCCTCTATAATTCACCCCTCCACTTT	CSASPGPDSLYNSPLHF
TRBV6-2/TRBV6-3	TRBD1	TRBJ1-1	-	TGTGCCAGCGGCCTTTATGGGACAGGGGGTTCGGACACTGAAGCTTTCTTT	CASGLYGTGGSDTEAFF
TRBV13	-	TRBJ2-3	few	TGTGCCAGCAGTTTTACCCCGACTCTCGGCACAGATACGCAGTATTTT	CASSFTPTLGTDTQYF
TRBV5-1	-	TRBJ1-4	many	TGCGCCAGCAGCTTGGAAGGGCCCGGGGAAAAACTGTTTTTT	CASSLEGPGEKLFF